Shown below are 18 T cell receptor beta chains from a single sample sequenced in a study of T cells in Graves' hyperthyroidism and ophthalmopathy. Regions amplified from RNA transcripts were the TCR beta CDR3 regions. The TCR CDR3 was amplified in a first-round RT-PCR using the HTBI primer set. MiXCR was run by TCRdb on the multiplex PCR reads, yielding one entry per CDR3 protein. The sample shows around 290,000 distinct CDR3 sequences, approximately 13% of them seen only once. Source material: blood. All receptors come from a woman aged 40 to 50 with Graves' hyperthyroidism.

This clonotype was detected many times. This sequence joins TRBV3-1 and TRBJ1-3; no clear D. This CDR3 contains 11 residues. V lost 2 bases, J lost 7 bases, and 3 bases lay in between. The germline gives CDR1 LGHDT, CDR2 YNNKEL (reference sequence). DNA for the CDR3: TGTGCCAGCAGCCAAAGGAACACCATATATTTT. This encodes CASSQRNTIYF.

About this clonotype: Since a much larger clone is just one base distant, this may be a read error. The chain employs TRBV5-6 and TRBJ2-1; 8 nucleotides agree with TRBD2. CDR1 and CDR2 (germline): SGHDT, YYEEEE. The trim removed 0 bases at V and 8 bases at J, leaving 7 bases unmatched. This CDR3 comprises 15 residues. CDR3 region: CASSLVSGGYDEQFF. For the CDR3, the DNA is TGTGCCAGCAGCTTGGTGTCGGGAGGGTACGATGAGCAGTTCTTC.

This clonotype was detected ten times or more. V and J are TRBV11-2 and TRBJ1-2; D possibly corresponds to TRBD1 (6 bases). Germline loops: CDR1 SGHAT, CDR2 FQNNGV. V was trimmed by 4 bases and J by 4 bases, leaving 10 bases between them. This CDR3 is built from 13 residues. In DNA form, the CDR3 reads TGTGCCAGCAGCTCGGGGGGCCCCTATGGCTACACCTTC. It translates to CASSSGGPYGYTF.

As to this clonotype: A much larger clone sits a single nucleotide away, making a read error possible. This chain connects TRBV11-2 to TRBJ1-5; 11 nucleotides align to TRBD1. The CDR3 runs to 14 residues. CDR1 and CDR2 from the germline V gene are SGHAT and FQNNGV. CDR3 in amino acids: CVSSGQGANQPQHF. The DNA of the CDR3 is TGTGTCAGCAGCGGACAGGGGGCGAATCAGCCCCAGCATTTT.

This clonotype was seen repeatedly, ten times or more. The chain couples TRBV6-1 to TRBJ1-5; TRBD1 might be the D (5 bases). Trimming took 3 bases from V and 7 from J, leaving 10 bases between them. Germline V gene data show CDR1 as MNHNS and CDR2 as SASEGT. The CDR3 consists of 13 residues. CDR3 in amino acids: CASSDRGKQPQHF. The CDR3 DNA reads TGTGCCAGCAGTGATCGGGGGAAACAGCCCCAGCATTTT.

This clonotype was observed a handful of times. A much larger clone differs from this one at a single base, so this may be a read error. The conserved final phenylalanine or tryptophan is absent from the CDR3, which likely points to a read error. CDR3 region: CASSLAGFSYEQYL. The DNA for the CDR3 is TGTGCCAGCAGCTTAGCCGGGTTCTCCTACGAGCAGTACCTC. J is TRBJ2-7 and V is TRBV7-8; the D is unclear. CDR1 is SGHVS, CDR2 FQNEAQ, per germline. The CDR3 has 14 residues. Trimming removed 0 bases at V and 0 bases at J, with 6 bases between.

The CDR3 sequence is CSARDQNTGELFF. The CDR3 region has the DNA TGCAGTGCTAGAGATCAGAACACCGGGGAGCTGTTTTTT. The V call is TRBV20-1, the J call TRBJ2-2; D is ambiguous. V was cut by 0 bases and J by 1 base, with 3 bases left in between. Per the germline V gene, CDR1 is DFQATT and CDR2 is SNEGSKA (reference sequence). There are 13 residues in the CDR3.

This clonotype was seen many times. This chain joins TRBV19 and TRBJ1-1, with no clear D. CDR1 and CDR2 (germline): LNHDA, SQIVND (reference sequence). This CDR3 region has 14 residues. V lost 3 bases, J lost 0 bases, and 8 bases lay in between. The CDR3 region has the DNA TGTGCCAGTAGTATCGCGGGGATGAACACTGAAGCTTTCTTT. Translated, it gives CASSIAGMNTEAFF.

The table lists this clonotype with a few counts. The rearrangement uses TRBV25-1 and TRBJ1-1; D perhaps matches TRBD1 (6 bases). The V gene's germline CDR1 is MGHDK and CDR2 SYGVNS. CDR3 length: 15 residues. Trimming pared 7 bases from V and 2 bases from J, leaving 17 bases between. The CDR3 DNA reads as TGTGCCAGCACTAGTTTCGGACAGAAAAACACTGAAGCTTTCTTT. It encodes CASTSFGQKNTEAFF.

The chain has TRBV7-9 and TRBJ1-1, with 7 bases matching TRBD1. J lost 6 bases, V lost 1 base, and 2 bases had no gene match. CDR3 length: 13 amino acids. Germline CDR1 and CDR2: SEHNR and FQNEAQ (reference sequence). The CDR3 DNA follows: TGTGCCAGCAGCTTAGAGGGGGCGGCTGAAGCTTTCTTT. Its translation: CASSLEGAAEAFF.

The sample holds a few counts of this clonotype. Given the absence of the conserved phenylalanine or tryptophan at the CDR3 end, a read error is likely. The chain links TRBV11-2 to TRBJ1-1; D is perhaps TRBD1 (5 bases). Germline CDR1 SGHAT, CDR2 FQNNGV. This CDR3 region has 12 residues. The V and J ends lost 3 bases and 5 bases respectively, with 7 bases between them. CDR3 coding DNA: TGTGCCAGCAGCTTGGGGGAAACTGAAGCTTTCCTT. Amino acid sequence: CASSLGETEAFL.

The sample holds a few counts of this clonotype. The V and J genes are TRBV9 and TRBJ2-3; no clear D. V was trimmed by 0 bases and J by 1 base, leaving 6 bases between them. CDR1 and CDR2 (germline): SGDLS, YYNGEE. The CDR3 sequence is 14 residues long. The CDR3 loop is CASSVDLGTDTQYF. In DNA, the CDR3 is TGTGCCAGCAGCGTAGATCTGGGCACAGATACGCAGTATTTT.

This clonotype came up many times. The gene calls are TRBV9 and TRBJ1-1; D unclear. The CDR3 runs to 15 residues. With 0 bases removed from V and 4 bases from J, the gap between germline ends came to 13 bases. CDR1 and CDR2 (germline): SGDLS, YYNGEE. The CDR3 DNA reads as TGTGCCAGCAGCGTAGCGCCCATGGGAGGCACTGAAGCTTTCTTT. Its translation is CASSVAPMGGTEAFF.

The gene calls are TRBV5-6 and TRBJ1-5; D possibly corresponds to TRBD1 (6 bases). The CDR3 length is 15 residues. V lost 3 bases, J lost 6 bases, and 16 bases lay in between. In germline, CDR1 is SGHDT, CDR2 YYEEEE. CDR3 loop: CASSYWGGAFQPQHF. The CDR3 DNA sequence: TGTGCCAGCAGCTACTGGGGGGGGGCGTTTCAGCCCCAGCATTTT.

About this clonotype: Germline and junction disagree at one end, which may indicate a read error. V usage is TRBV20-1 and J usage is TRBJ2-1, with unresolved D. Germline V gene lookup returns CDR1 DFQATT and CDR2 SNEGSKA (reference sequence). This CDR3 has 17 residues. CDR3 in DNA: TGCAGTGCTAGAGCCTTAACCGGCTGGAGCTCCTACAATGGGCAGTTCTTC. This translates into CSARALTGWSSYNGQFF.

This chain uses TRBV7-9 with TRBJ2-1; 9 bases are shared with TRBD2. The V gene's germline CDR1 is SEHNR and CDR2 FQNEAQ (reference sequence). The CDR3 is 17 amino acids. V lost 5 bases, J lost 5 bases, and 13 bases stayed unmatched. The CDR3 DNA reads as TGTGCCAGCAGCCCCTGGTTCGGTCAGCGGGGGGACAATGAGCAGTTCTTC. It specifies CASSPWFGQRGDNEQFF.

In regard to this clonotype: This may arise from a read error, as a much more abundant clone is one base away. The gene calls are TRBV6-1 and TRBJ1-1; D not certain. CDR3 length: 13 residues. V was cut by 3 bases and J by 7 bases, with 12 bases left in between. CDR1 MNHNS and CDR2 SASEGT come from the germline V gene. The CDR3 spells CASSESADGEAFF. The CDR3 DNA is TGTGCCAGCAGTGAGTCGGCGGACGGTGAAGCTTTCTTT.

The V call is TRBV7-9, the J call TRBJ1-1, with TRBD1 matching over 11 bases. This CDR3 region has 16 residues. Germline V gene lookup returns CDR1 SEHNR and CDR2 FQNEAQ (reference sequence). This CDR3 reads CASFPGQGVSNTEAFF. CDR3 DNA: TGTGCTTCATTCCCGGGACAGGGGGTTTCGAACACTGAAGCTTTCTTT.